This T cell receptor beta chain came from a study of cytomegalovirus exposure and HLA in healthy donors. The ends were cut back, 3 bases at V and 6 bases at J, with 12 bases in the middle. Germline V gene lookup returns CDR1 MGHRA and CDR2 YSYEKL. The CDR3 extends over 13 amino acids. Repertoires were generated with immunoSEQ multiplex PCR, while TCRdb's copy carries only in-frame clones and drops some. Here the sample spans about 120,000 clones, about nine tenths being singletons. These donors were members of the roughly 130-subject validation cohort, a group separate from the roughly 670-subject first cohort. Study-wide points: Some public TCRs appeared in many individuals, while most sequences were rare. Among TCR beta chains, those listed as cytomegalovirus-associated numbered some 160. Later, an analysis found that TCR clusters from the first cohort tended to co-occur in the roughly 120 validation repertoires.

Notes on this clone: No antigen is known for it.

What was sequenced was PBMCs. This chain connects TRBV4-1 to TRBJ2-7; no firm D call. The receptor was derived from a young woman in good health and CMV-seronegative. CDR3 in DNA: TGCGCCAGCAGCCACCCCTCTAGTATCGAGCAGTACTTC. Translating it yields CASSHPSSIEQYF.